The present T cell receptor (beta chain) was sequenced within a study of shared clonotypes between healthy human individuals. CD8 cells regarded as naive lacked CD45RO, were positively chosen for CCR7, and omitted terminally differentiated effector memory CD45RA+ cells. As originally analysed: Junction-only immunoSEQ data arrived without quality scores, meaning filtering differed. Method: immunoSEQ multiplex PCR; TCRdb's copy keeps in-frame clones and lacks some. The V and J calls and clone size are taken from that table; D and trimming were inferred from the DNA. The data show a few million clones, around 95% seen once. Study-wide results and limits: Clonotypes not shared had lower generation probabilities than those common to all four donors. Roughly 5% of naive CD4 clonotypes were shared across several donors.

Remarks on this clone: Its antigen is not identified.

V was shortened by 1 base and J by 5 bases, with 11 bases between the two germline ends. CDR3 length: 14 amino acids. Germline values: CDR1 MGHRA, CDR2 YSYEKL. The specimen sequenced was naive CD8+ T cells from PBMCs. This sequence was found in a man younger than 30 in good health. Some clones in this sample may be carry-over from other donors' samples. The rearrangement links TRBV4-1 to TRBJ1-1, with D tentatively TRBD1 (5 bases). CDR3 in DNA: TGCGCCAGCAGCCAAGGGGGCGCGTGGACTGAAGCTTTCTTT. This codes for CASSQGGAWTEAFF.